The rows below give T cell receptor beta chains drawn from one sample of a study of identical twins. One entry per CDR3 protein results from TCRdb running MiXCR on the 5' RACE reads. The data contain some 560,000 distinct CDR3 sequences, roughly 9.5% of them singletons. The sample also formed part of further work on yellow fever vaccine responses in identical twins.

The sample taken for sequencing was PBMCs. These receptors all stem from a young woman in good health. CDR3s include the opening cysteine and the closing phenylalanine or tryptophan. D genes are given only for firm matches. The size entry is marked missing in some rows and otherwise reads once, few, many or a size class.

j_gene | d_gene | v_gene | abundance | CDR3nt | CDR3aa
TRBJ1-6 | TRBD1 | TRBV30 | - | TGTGCCTGGCGCATGAAAGGGGGCTCGTCACCCCTCCACTTT | CAWRMKGGSSPLHF
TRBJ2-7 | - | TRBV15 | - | TGTGCCCGCATCAGGGCCCCGGTGGACGAGCAGTACTTC | CARIRAPVDEQYF
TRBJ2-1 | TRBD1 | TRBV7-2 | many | TGTGCCAGCAGCCGGGGACAGGCACCTTACAATGAGCAGTTCTTC | CASSRGQAPYNEQFF
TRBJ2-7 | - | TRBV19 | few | TGTGCCAGTAGTAGGGGTGACGACCCCTACGAGCAGTACTTC | CASSRGDDPYEQYF
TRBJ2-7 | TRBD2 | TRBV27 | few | TGTGCCAGCATGACTAGCGGGAGAGTGTCCTACGAGCAGTACTTC | CASMTSGRVSYEQYF
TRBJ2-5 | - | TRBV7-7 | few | TGTGCTAGCAGCTCCGGATCGGCCCAAGAGACCCAGTACTTC | CASSSGSAQETQYF
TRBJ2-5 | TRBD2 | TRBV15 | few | TGTGCCACCAGCAGAGATAATCTAGCGGAAGAGACCCAGTACTTC | CATSRDNLAEETQYF
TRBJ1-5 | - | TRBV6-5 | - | TGTGCCAGCAGTTCTCAGGGGCTTAGCAATCAGCCCCAGCATTTT | CASSSQGLSNQPQHF
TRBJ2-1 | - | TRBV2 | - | TGTGCCAGCAGTGGAATGGGTGTGGGCAGGGGCTACAATGAGCAGTTCTTC | CASSGMGVGRGYNEQFF
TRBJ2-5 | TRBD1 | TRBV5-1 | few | TGCGCCAGCAGCTCCTCGGGACAGGGTATCGAGACCCAGTACTTC | CASSSSGQGIETQYF
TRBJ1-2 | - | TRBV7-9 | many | TGTGCCAGCAGTCCCGTGGAGGGAGGTTATGGCTACACCTTC | CASSPVEGGYGYTF
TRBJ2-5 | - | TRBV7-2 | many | TGTGCCAGCAGCTCCTTGGGCCGCAGGGGACAAGAGACCCAGTACTTC | CASSSLGRRGQETQYF
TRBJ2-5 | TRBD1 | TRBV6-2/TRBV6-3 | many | TGTGCCAGCATTAAAGCCGGGACAGGGTACCAAGAGACCCAGTACTTC | CASIKAGTGYQETQYF
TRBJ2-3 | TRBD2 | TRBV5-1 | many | TGTGCCAGCAGCTCGGGACTAGCGGGGAGCACAGATACGCAGTATTTT | CASSSGLAGSTDTQYF
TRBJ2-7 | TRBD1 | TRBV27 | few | TGTGCCAGCAGCCCGGACAGGGTGGCGTACGAGCAGTACTTC | CASSPDRVAYEQYF
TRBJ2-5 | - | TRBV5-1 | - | TGCGCCAGCAGCTTGGCGGGGAATTCACAAGAGACCCAGTACTTC | CASSLAGNSQETQYF
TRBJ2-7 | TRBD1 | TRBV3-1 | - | TGTGCCAGCAGCCAAGGGACAGGGAAGGCCTACGAGCAGTACTTC | CASSQGTGKAYEQYF
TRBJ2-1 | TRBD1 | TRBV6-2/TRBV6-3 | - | TGTGCCAGCAGCGCCGGTGACAGGGGGCCCCATCTGCAGTTCTTC | CASSAGDRGPHLQFF
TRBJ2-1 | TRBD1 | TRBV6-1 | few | TGTGCCAGCAGGTCAGGGACAGCGAATAATGAGCAGTTCTTC | CASRSGTANNEQFF
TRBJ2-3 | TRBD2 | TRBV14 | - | TGTGCCAGCAGCCCGCGACTAGCGGGGCCTCCGAGGGATACGCAGTATTTT | CASSPRLAGPPRDTQYF
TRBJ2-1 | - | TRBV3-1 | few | TGTGCCAGCAGCCAAGTGGCGGTCCATGAGCAGTTCTTC | CASSQVAVHEQFF
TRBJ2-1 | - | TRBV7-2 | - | TGTGCCAGCAGCTTAGCGGGTCCAAGAGAGCAGTTCTTC | CASSLAGPREQFF
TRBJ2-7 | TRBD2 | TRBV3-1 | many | TGTGCCAGCAGCCAAGAGGGACTAGCGGGGCGCTACGAGCAGTACTTC | CASSQEGLAGRYEQYF
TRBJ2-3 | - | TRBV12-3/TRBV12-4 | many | TGTGCCAGCAGTTCGTCGGGCACGCAGTATTTT | CASSSSGTQYF
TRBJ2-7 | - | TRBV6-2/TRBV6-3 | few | TGTGCCAGCAGGTCCGGGACAACAACTTCCTACGAGCAGTACTTC | CASRSGTTTSYEQYF
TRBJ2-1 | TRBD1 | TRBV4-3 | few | TGCGCCAGCAGCCAAGTCTCCCAGGGGGCCAATGAGCAGTTCTTC | CASSQVSQGANEQFF
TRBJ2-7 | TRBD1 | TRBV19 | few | TGTGCCAGTAGAGGGGGACAGGGGGCCTACGAGCAGTACTTC | CASRGGQGAYEQYF
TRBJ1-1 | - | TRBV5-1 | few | TGCGCCAGCAGCTTGGATGGAGGGGGTCTTGAAGCTTTCTTT | CASSLDGGGLEAFF
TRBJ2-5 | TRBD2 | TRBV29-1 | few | TGCAGCGTAACCGGGGCGGGGGGGGGAGAGACCCAGTACTTC | CSVTGAGGGETQYF
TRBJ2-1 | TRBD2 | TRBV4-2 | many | TGTGCCAGCAGCCAAGAGCGACAGCGGGGGGACTACAATGAGCAGTTCTTC | CASSQERQRGDYNEQFF
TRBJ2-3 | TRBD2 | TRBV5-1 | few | TGCGCCAGCGCCGACGCGACTAGCGGGAGAGATACGCAGTATTTT | CASADATSGRDTQYF
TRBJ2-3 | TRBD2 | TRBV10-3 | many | TGTGCCATCAGGGCGCTAGCGGGAGTGGGAGATACGCAGTATTTT | CAIRALAGVGDTQYF
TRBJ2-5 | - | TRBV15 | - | TGTGCCACCAGCAGAGACGTACAAGAGACCCAGTACTTC | CATSRDVQETQYF